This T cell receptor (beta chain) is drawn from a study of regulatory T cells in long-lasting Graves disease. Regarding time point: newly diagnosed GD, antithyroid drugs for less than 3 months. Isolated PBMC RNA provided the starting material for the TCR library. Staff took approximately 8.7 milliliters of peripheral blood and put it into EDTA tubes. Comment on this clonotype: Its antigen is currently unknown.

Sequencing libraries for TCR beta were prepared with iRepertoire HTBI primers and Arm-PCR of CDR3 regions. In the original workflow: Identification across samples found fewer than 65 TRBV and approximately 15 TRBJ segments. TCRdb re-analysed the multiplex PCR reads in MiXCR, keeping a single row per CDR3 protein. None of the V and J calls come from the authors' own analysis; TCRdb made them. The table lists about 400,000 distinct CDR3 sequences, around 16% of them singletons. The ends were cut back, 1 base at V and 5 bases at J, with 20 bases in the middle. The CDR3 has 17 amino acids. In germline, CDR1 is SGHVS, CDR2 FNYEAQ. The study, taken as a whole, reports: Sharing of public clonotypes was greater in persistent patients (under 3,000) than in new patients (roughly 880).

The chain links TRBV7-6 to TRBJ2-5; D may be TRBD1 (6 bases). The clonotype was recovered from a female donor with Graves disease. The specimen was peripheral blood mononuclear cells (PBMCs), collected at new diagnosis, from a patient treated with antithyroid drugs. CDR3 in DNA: TGTGCCAGCAGCTTAGGGCACAAGGCCCCGAGGGGGGAGACCCAGTACTTC. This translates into CASSLGHKAPRGETQYF. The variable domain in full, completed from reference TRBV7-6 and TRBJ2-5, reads GAGVSQSPRYKVTKRGQDVALRCDPISGHVSLYWYRQALGQGPEFLTYFNYEAQQDKSGLPNDRFSAERPEGSISTLTIQRTEQRDSAMYRCASSLGHKAPRGETQYFGPGTRLLVL.